The 28 T cell receptor beta chains below all came from one sample that was sequenced in a study of sequential checkpoint blockade in melanoma. Treatment in this sample: randomized to nivolumab then ipilimumab (arm A) or the reverse (arm B). Clones were read by immunoSEQ multiplex PCR, and TCRdb kept only the in-frame ones, dropping some. Here the sample spans more than 9,500 clones, 82% being singletons. Sample: CD8+ T cells sorted from blood (inferred from file names), taken from a patient given nivolumab and ipilimumab in sequence. Receptors were obtained from a human donor with melanoma.

A single count supports this clone. The chain is built from TRBV19 and TRBJ2-7; perhaps TRBD1 as D (5 bases). The germline V gene has CDR1 LNHDA and CDR2 SQIVND (reference sequence). Trimming removed 4 bases at V and 3 bases at J, with 13 bases between. The CDR3 is 14 amino acids. In DNA, the CDR3 is TGTGCCAGTAGTACCCGACAGATGAACTACGAGCAGTACTTC. Its protein is CASSTRQMNYEQYF.

The chain couples TRBV6-1 to TRBJ2-1; D call uncertain. V was shortened by 2 bases and J by 1 base, with 9 bases between the two germline ends. Germline loops: CDR1 MNHNS, CDR2 SASEGT. This CDR3 region has 15 residues. Written as DNA, the CDR3 is TGTGCCAGCAGTGAATTGCCAGATTCCTACAATGAGCAGTTCTTC. Encoded protein: CASSELPDSYNEQFF.

This clone is a singleton in its sample. The rearrangement links TRBV15 to TRBJ1-4; TRBD1 might be the D (6 bases). Germline V gene data show CDR1 as LNHNV and CDR2 as YYDKDF (reference sequence). V was cut by 0 bases and J by 4 bases, with 15 bases left in between. The CDR3 totals 17 residues. CDR3 in DNA: TGTGCCACCAGCAGAGATGAGGCAGGGGACGTTAATGAAAAACTGTTTTTT. Translation gives CATSRDEAGDVNEKLFF.

The rearrangement uses TRBV2 and TRBJ2-5; 10 bases align to TRBD1. The J call may not be correct, given that the DNA end is closer to TRBJ2-7. Looked up from germline, CDR1 is SNHLY and CDR2 is FYNNEI. This CDR3 is 13 amino acids long. CDR3 sequence: CASVGQGIDEQYF. CDR3 nucleotides: TGTGCCAGCGTGGGACAGGGGATTGACGAGCAGTACTTC.

The chain couples TRBV10-3 to TRBJ2-7; 10 bases match TRBD1. The germline gives CDR1 ENHRY, CDR2 SYGVKD. V shed 2 bases, J shed 3 bases, and the junction held 7 bases outside the gene matches. The CDR3 length is 16 residues. CDR3 amino acids: CAISEPGQGLNYEQYF. CDR3 coding DNA: TGTGCCATCAGTGAGCCGGGACAGGGGCTTAACTACGAGCAGTACTTC.

The chain has TRBV6-5 and TRBJ2-7; D is unresolved. Germline V gives CDR1 MNHEY, CDR2 SVGAGI. This CDR3 has 14 amino acids. The V end lost 7 bases, the J end lost 3 bases, and 16 bases lay between the germline ends. The CDR3: CASTSYESYYEQYF. In DNA form, the CDR3 reads TGTGCCAGCACCTCCTACGAGAGTTACTACGAGCAGTACTTC.

This clone was counted a few times. This chain connects TRBV27 to TRBJ2-1; 12 bases map to TRBD2. Per germline, CDR1 MNHEY and CDR2 SMNVEV (reference sequence). The CDR3 runs 15 residues. V lost 0 bases to trimming and J lost 9 bases; unmatched junction nucleotides: 3. CDR3 bases: TGTGCCAGCAGTTTATCAAGGACTAGCGGGACTGAGCAGTTCTTC. It is translated as CASSLSRTSGTEQFF.

This clone occurred a few times. This chain links TRBV9 with TRBJ2-2; D is undetermined. The CDR3 has 14 residues. Germline assignment: CDR1 SGDLS and CDR2 YYNGEE. Trimming cost V 2 bases and J 3 bases, with 8 bases left between them. CDR3 amino acids: CASSVELHTGELFF. The CDR3 DNA is TGTGCCAGCAGCGTTGAGCTTCACACCGGGGAGCTGTTTTTT.

The V gene is TRBV27, the J gene TRBJ2-1, with 7 bases fitting TRBD2. The CDR3 has 12 residues. V lost 5 bases and J lost 15; bases outside the gene matches: 10. Germline V gives CDR1 MNHEY, CDR2 SMNVEV (reference sequence). The CDR3 DNA sequence: TGTGCCAGCAGTCCGCCTCGGGGGGAACGGTTCTTC. Translating it yields CASSPPRGERFF.

This clone was found once. The chain employs TRBV28 and TRBJ2-3, with TRBD2 matching over 15 bases. Germline V gives CDR1 MDHEN, CDR2 SYDVKM. The V and J ends lost 5 bases and 5 bases, in that order; junction bases with no gene match: 11. The CDR3 loop spans 18 amino acids. CDR3: CASSTRTSGGVLGDTQYF. DNA for the CDR3: TGTGCCAGCAGTACTCGGACTAGCGGGGGGGTGCTAGGAGATACGCAGTATTTT.

The chain uses TRBV7-2 and TRBJ1-6; D gene unclear. From germline, CDR1 is SGHTA and CDR2 FQGNSA. Between the trimmed V and J ends, which lost 1 base and 9 bases, there was a span of 10 bases. This CDR3 region has 14 residues. CDR3 nucleotides: TGTGCCAGCAGCTTAGGAGGCGGTAGTTCACCCCTCCACTTT. It is translated as CASSLGGGSSPLHF.

This clone was seen only once. This chain links TRBV4-1 with TRBJ1-5; possible D gene TRBD1, 6 bases. The V end was cut by 1 base, the J end by 9 bases, with 16 bases between. This CDR3 spans 15 amino acids. Germline V gene lookup returns CDR1 MGHRA and CDR2 YSYEKL. CDR3 bases: TGCGCCAGCAGCCAAGGGCAGGGGTTGGGCGGGCCCCAGCATTTT. It specifies CASSQGQGLGGPQHF.

This clone rates as medium-sized. The chain employs TRBV19 and TRBJ1-4, with D possibly matching TRBD1 (6 bases). V shed 6 bases and J shed 0 bases, with 11 bases lying between them. The CDR3 has 15 residues. The germline V gene encodes CDR1 LNHDA and CDR2 SQIVND (reference sequence). The CDR3, as DNA: TGTGCCAGTAGCGCAGGGGTTGCAACTAATGAAAAACTGTTTTTT. As protein: CASSAGVATNEKLFF.

This clone has just a few counts. This chain joins TRBV7-9 and TRBJ2-7; possibly TRBD1 for D (6 bases). Germline CDR1 is SEHNR and CDR2 is FQNEAQ (reference sequence). Trimming stripped 7 bases from V and 1 base from J, with 20 bases between. This CDR3 is built from 16 residues. CDR3 DNA sequence: TGTGCCAGCACCCCCAGCGTAGACAGGAGATCCTACGAGCAGTACTTC. Its protein product is CASTPSVDRRSYEQYF.

The CDR3 sequence is CASSGATGTSYNEQFF. The DNA for the CDR3 is TGTGCCAGCAGCGGAGCTACAGGTACTTCCTACAATGAGCAGTTCTTC. The gene calls are TRBV9 and TRBJ2-1, with D possibly TRBD1 on 5 matching bases. Germline V CDR1 and CDR2: SGDLS, YYNGEE. V was shortened by 3 bases and J by 1 base, with 14 bases between the two germline ends. This CDR3 is built from 16 residues. The variable domain in full, with the rest retrieved from reference TRBV9 and TRBJ2-1, is DSGVTQTPKHLITATGQRVTLRCSPRSGDLSVYWYQQSLDQGLQFLIQYYNGEERAKGNILERFSAQQFPDLHSELNLSSLELGDSALYFCASSGATGTSYNEQFFGPGTRLTVL.

The J gene is TRBJ2-2, the V gene TRBV2, with D possibly matching TRBD2 (5 bases). The CDR3 is 14 residues long. V gave up 8 bases and J gave up 1 base, with 11 bases separating them. Per the germline V gene, CDR1 is SNHLY and CDR2 is FYNNEI. CDR3 in amino acids: CASRWTQNTGELFF. The CDR3 DNA reads as TGTGCCAGCCGATGGACTCAGAACACCGGGGAGCTGTTTTTT.

The CDR3 region is CSGGDSYEQYF. In DNA form, the CDR3 reads TGCAGCGGGGGGGATTCCTACGAGCAGTACTTC. The V gene is TRBV29-1, the J gene TRBJ2-7, with a tentative D call TRBD2 (6 bases). Trimming took 7 bases from V and 1 from J, leaving 8 bases between them. The CDR3 contains 11 residues. Germline values: CDR1 SQVTM, CDR2 ANQGSEA.

The chain joins TRBV27 to TRBJ1-1; possibly TRBD1 for D (5 bases). V was cut by 6 bases and J by 5 bases, with 13 bases left in between. CDR1 and CDR2 (germline): MNHEY, SMNVEV (reference sequence). CDR3 size: 13 residues. The CDR3 region has the DNA TGTGCCAGCAGCCCACCCGGGGGTACTGAAGCTTTCTTT. Translated: CASSPPGGTEAFF.

V is TRBV6-1 and J is TRBJ2-7; 12 nucleotides align to TRBD1. Per the germline V gene, CDR1 is MNHNS and CDR2 is SASEGT. The CDR3 runs to 14 residues. V shed 5 bases, J shed 7 bases, and the junction held 6 bases outside the gene matches. CDR3 protein: CASSPGQGAGEQYF. In nucleotides, the CDR3 is TGTGCCAGCAGTCCGGGACAGGGGGCGGGGGAGCAGTACTTC.

This clone was observed once. This chain connects TRBV10-1 to TRBJ2-7; D gene ambiguous. Trimming took 3 bases from V and 1 from J, leaving 7 bases between them. Looked up from germline, CDR1 is WNHNN and CDR2 is SYGVQD (reference sequence). This CDR3 has 13 residues. CDR3 sequence reads: CASSETVSYEQYF. The CDR3 DNA is TGCGCCAGCAGTGAAACAGTATCCTACGAGCAGTACTTC.

The chain joins TRBV12-5 to TRBJ1-2, with D possibly TRBD1 on 5 matching bases. Germline CDR1 is LGHNT and CDR2 is FRNRAP. V lost 3 bases, J lost 0 bases, and 17 bases lay in between. This CDR3 comprises 17 residues. CDR3 protein: CASGLGHSQASNYGYTF. In DNA, the CDR3 is TGTGCTAGTGGTTTAGGACATAGTCAAGCGTCTAACTATGGCTACACCTTC.

V gene TRBV5-5 combines with J gene TRBJ2-7; TRBD1 matches 11 bases. The CDR3 is 15 residues long. V trimming: 2 bases; J trimming: 6 bases; junction bases outside the gene matches: 7. Germline CDR1 and CDR2: SGHKS and YYEKEE (reference sequence). The CDR3 loop reads CASSFPGQGVIEQYF. The CDR3 bases are TGTGCCAGCAGCTTCCCGGGACAGGGGGTTATCGAGCAGTACTTC.

The V gene is TRBV7-8, the J gene TRBJ2-1; TRBD2 matches at 11 bases. This CDR3 comprises 12 residues. Germline CDR1 reads SGHVS; CDR2 reads FQNEAQ. V lost 0 bases and J lost 14; bases outside the gene matches: 0. The CDR3 DNA sequence: TGTGCCAGCAGCTTAGCGGGACTAGCGGAGTTCTTC. Amino acids: CASSLAGLAEFF.

The genes are TRBV7-9 and TRBJ1-1; maybe TRBD1 (5 bases). Germline assignment: CDR1 SEHNR and CDR2 FQNEAQ (reference sequence). The CDR3 extends over 14 amino acids. V lost 3 bases and J lost 10, with 18 bases in between. CDR3 bases: TGTGCCAGCAGCTTCGATACCGGGACCGGGGGAGCTTTCTTT. Its translation: CASSFDTGTGGAFF.

This chain joins TRBV6-1 and TRBJ2-7; D not certain. CDR1 and CDR2 (germline): MNHNS, SASEGT. Trimming cost V 0 bases and J 1 base, with 13 bases left between them. The CDR3 contains 16 residues. The CDR3 bases are TGTGCCAGCAGTGAAGCGCTGGTGGGCGAGTCCTACGAGCAGTACTTC. Its protein product is CASSEALVGESYEQYF.

This chain links TRBV4-3 with TRBJ1-2, with unresolved D. Germline loops: CDR1 LGHNA, CDR2 YSLEER. This CDR3 region has 14 residues. Trimming left V 0 bases short and J 2 bases short, with 7 bases between. Here the CDR3 reads CASSQEEGNYGYTF. Here the CDR3 DNA reads TGCGCCAGCAGCCAAGAGGAGGGAAACTATGGCTACACCTTC.

The CDR3 protein is CASSLTVGSYNEQFF. The CDR3 bases are TGTGCCAGCAGCTTAACGGTCGGCTCCTACAATGAGCAGTTCTTC. V is TRBV7-8 and J is TRBJ2-1; D remains ambiguous. Trimming left V 2 bases short and J 0 bases short, with 8 bases between. The CDR3 sequence is 15 residues long. Per the germline V gene, CDR1 is SGHVS and CDR2 is FQNEAQ. The whole variable domain, filled in from reference TRBV7-8 and TRBJ2-1, reads GAGVSQSPRYKVAKRGQDVALRCDPISGHVSLFWYQQALGQGPEFLTYFQNEAQLDKSGLPSDRFFAERPEGSVSTLKIQRTQQEDSAVYLCASSLTVGSYNEQFFGPGTRLTVL.

The chain couples TRBV19 to TRBJ2-1; 8 bases map to TRBD1. The J segment lost 7 bases and the V segment lost 2 bases, leaving 10 bases of the junction unmatched. This CDR3 region has 16 residues. Germline V gene lookup returns CDR1 LNHDA and CDR2 SQIVND (reference sequence). CDR3 amino acids: CASSIRRRGLGNEQFF. DNA of the CDR3: TGTGCCAGTAGTATACGTCGCAGGGGGCTGGGAAATGAGCAGTTCTTC.